This record looks at one T cell receptor (beta chain) sequence and its context. Antigen specificity is unknown. CDR3 length equals 13 residues. Germline lookup yields CDR1 SQVTM and CDR2 ANQGSEA. V lost 4 bases, J lost 3 bases, and 6 bases stayed unmatched. The data originate from a study of cytomegalovirus exposure and HLA in healthy donors. Amplification used 60 Vbeta primers and 13 Jbeta primers. Libraries were prepared by immunoSEQ multiplex PCR; TCRdb keeps only in-frame clonotypes and omits some of them. The sample holds 60,000 to 90,000 clones, less than 75% seen once. The study's findings and limits: In most subjects, TCR beta sequences reportedly gave accurate predictions of HLA-A and HLA-B alleles.

The material sequenced was PBMCs. The receptor's source is a man between 35 and 55 years old in good health and CMV-seropositive. This sequence joins TRBV29-1 and TRBJ2-7, with TRBD2 matching 7 bases. CDR3 region: CSVAGGSLYEQYF. CDR3 bases: TGCAGCGTTGCTGGCGGGAGTCTCTACGAGCAGTACTTC.